The rows below give T cell receptor beta chains drawn from one sample of a study of radiotherapy plus CTLA-4 blockade in lung cancer. TCRdb's table, derived via immunoSEQ multiplex PCR, lists solely in-frame clones and lacks some. Among about 97,000 clones listed, under 85% were seen once. The sample in question was peripheral blood, obtained from a patient treated with radiotherapy plus ipilimumab. The receptors shown here come from a human donor with non-small cell lung cancer who had a partial response to radiotherapy plus ipilimumab. Some clones in this sample may be carry-over from other donors' samples. The conserved cysteine and the conserved F or W are not part of the CDR3 here. Fields, in order: V gene, J gene, CDR3 protein.

>TRBV29-1|TRBJ2-4
SVDTGSKNIQY
>TRBV27|TRBJ2-1
ASRLTTGDEQF
>TRBV6-1|TRBJ1-5
ASSYFQTNQPQH
>TRBV6-5|TRBJ2-7
ASIRGNEQY
>TRBV14|TRBJ2-7
ASSSQIAYEQY
>TRBV30|TRBJ2-1
AWSVPNGIYNEQF
>TRBV11-3|TRBJ2-7
ASSSGQGYEQY
>TRBV4-1|TRBJ1-4
ASSPGLGRLSMNEKLF
>TRBV19|TRBJ1-4
ASSIPQGTGKLF
>TRBV29-1|TRBJ2-3
SVQKTLTGSTDTQY
>TRBV11-3|TRBJ2-3
ASSRSAAISDTQY
>TRBV2|TRBJ2-5
ASRETSGRALGTQY
>TRBV7-2|TRBJ2-3
ASSLVVVRGTDTQY
>TRBV6-1|TRBJ2-7
ASSTPGQGAREQY
>TRBV5-4|TRBJ2-7
ASSPPKPTPYEQY
>TRBV19|TRBJ2-1
ASSSRTSSYNEQF
>TRBV11-2|TRBJ2-2
ASSLRLRDYNTGELF
>TRBV7-2|TRBJ2-2
ASGWTSGRSGELF
>TRBV6-1|TRBJ1-5
ASSDPGASQPQH
>TRBV20-1|TRBJ1-4
SARSWEKLF
>TRBV7-2|TRBJ1-6
ATSPSSYNSPLH
>TRBV5-1|TRBJ1-1
ASSQVGTGATEAF
>TRBV7-2|TRBJ2-1
ASSLGPSGGANEQF